The 26 T cell receptor beta chains given below trace back to one sample, sequenced in a study of T cells in Graves' hyperthyroidism and ophthalmopathy. The investigators amplified TCR beta CDR3 regions from RNA transcripts. The HTBI primer set served for first-round RT-PCR of the TCR CDR3. TCRdb redid the calling of the multiplex PCR reads with MiXCR, one entry per CDR3 protein. This table has roughly 660,000 distinct CDR3 sequences, roughly a sixth appearing once. The sequenced sample was blood. The receptor set was obtained from a man between 50 and 59 years old with Graves' hyperthyroidism.

The genes are TRBV19 and TRBJ1-2; no definite D call. Germline CDR1 is LNHDA and CDR2 is SQIVND (reference sequence). Trimming removed 3 bases at V and 14 bases at J, with 22 bases between. The CDR3 covers 14 residues. Written as DNA, the CDR3 is TGTGCCAGTAGTATCTCCACCATAGCTATTGGAAGAACCTTC. It specifies CASSISTIAIGRTF.

V usage is TRBV4-1 and J usage is TRBJ1-1, with D uncertain. The germline CDR1 and CDR2 sequences are MGHRA and YSYEKL. V dropped 4 bases and J dropped 1 base, with 13 bases sitting between them. The CDR3 loop spans 15 amino acids. CDR3 in DNA: TGCGCCAGCAGCCGAGATATTCTGGAGAACACTGAAGCTTTCTTT. Translation gives CASSRDILENTEAFF.

V is TRBV6-1 and J is TRBJ2-1, with a weak D call TRBD2 (6 bases). The CDR3 spans 17 residues. Germline CDR1 is MNHNS and CDR2 is SASEGT. The V gene lost 5 bases and the J gene lost 0 bases, with 17 bases spanning the gap. CDR3 DNA: TGTGCCAGCAGTTATTGGGACGGCGGGGTCTCCTACAATGAGCAGTTCTTC. It codes for CASSYWDGGVSYNEQFF.

This clonotype has more than one count but fewer than ten. The chain uses TRBV7-2 and TRBJ2-3; 11 bases are shared with TRBD2. Germline V gene sequence: CDR1 SGHTA, CDR2 FQGNSA. V was clipped by 2 bases and J by 4 bases; unmatched bases: 20. The CDR3 consists of 21 residues. The CDR3 DNA reads TGTGCCAGCAGCTTATCCAAATTGCGACTAGCGGGGAGGTCCCCCCCAGATACGCAGTATTTT. Protein: CASSLSKLRLAGRSPPDTQYF.

This clonotype was found a few times. The genes are TRBV20-1 and TRBJ2-7, with 11 bases that match TRBD2. CDR1 and CDR2 from the germline V gene are DFQATT and SNEGSKA (reference sequence). The CDR3 is made up of 14 amino acids. Trimming removed 4 bases from V and 2 bases from J; junction bases left unmatched: 4. The CDR3 reads CSATGTSGTYEQYF. The CDR3 region has the DNA TGCAGTGCTACCGGGACTAGCGGAACCTACGAGCAGTACTTC.

This clonotype was recorded at least ten times. The genes are TRBV2 and TRBJ1-5; 9 positions agree with TRBD1. Trimming took 5 bases from V and 5 from J; bases not matched to a gene: 4. The CDR3 totals 14 residues. The germline CDR1 and CDR2 sequences are SNHLY and FYNNEI. The CDR3 nucleotides read TGTGCCAGCAGTTCGGGACAGGGTGATCAGCCCCAGCATTTT. Translating it yields CASSSGQGDQPQHF.

This clonotype was seen many times. The V call is TRBV11-2, the J call TRBJ2-7; tentative D call: TRBD2 (6 bases). Trimming removed 5 bases from V and 0 bases from J, with 17 bases in between. The V gene's germline CDR1 is SGHAT and CDR2 FQNNGV. This CDR3 spans 16 amino acids. This CDR3 is CASSLPTYGGSYEQYF. The CDR3 nucleotides are TGTGCCAGCAGCCTTCCTACCTACGGGGGCTCCTACGAGCAGTACTTC.

This clonotype was seen more than once but under ten times. At one boundary the junction diverges from the germline segment, which might be a read error. The chain recombines TRBV30 with TRBJ1-3, with D perhaps TRBD1 (6 bases). CDR1 and CDR2 (germline): GTSNPN, SVGIG (reference sequence). The length of the CDR3 is 13 residues. The DNA for the CDR3 is TGTGCCTGGACAGGGGTCTCTGGAAACGCCATATATTTT. This encodes CAWTGVSGNAIYF.

This clonotype has a count of ten or more. V gene TRBV28 combines with J gene TRBJ2-7; D is possibly TRBD2 (7 bases). The germline gives CDR1 MDHEN, CDR2 SYDVKM. The CDR3 is 15 residues long. V lost 5 bases and J lost 4, with 18 bases in between. In DNA, the CDR3 is TGTGCCAGCAGTAATGGGGGGGGCGTCCTTTACGAGCAGTACTTC. This gives the protein CASSNGGGVLYEQYF.

There are many counts of this clonotype. CDR3 nucleotide sequence: TGTGCCTGGAGTTTGACTAGCGGCTTCTACGAGCAGTACTTC. It encodes CAWSLTSGFYEQYF. The rearrangement links TRBV30 to TRBJ2-7; 9 nucleotides agree with TRBD2. The CDR3 contains 14 residues. Germline-derived CDR1 and CDR2 are GTSNPN and SVGIG (reference sequence). Trimming at V came to 2 bases and at J to 3 bases, leaving 5 bases not matched to a gene.

This chain connects TRBV13 to TRBJ2-4; TRBD1 is a possible D gene (6 bases). The ends were cut back, 8 bases at V and 1 base at J, with 24 bases in the middle. Germline V gene sequence: CDR1 PRHDT, CDR2 FYEKMQ (reference sequence). This CDR3 contains 18 residues. The CDR3 sequence is CASLGAEEVRGAKNIQYF. The CDR3 region has the DNA TGTGCCAGCTTGGGGGCCGAAGAAGTCCGAGGTGCCAAAAACATTCAGTACTTC.

This clonotype was seen only a few times. V and J are TRBV4-1 and TRBJ1-2; D not certain. V lost 2 bases to trimming and J lost 0 bases, with 13 bases between them. This CDR3 spans 16 amino acids. The germline CDR1 and CDR2 sequences are MGHRA and YSYEKL. The chain's CDR3 is CASSQLHPTPNYGYTF. CDR3 bases: TGCGCCAGCAGCCAACTCCACCCGACACCTAACTATGGCTACACCTTC.

This chain links TRBV6-1 with TRBJ2-7; unclear D gene. The germline gives CDR1 MNHNS, CDR2 SASEGT. V was pared by 11 bases and J by 3 bases, with 11 bases between. This CDR3 is built from 11 residues. The CDR3 loop is CAGGGNYEQYF. The CDR3 DNA reads TGTGCCGGTGGTGGTAACTACGAGCAGTACTTC.

A word on this clonotype: Since a much larger clone is just one base distant, this may be a read error. The chain joins TRBV28 to TRBJ2-5; D is unresolved. Trimming shortened V by 7 bases and J by 0 bases, and 6 bases separated the two germline ends. CDR3 length equals 12 residues. Per germline, CDR1 MDHEN and CDR2 SYDVKM. CDR3 nucleotides: TGTGCCAGCACCCAGTACCAAGAGACCCAGTACTTC. Translating it yields CASTQYQETQYF.

V and J are TRBV28 and TRBJ1-6, with 9 bases identical to TRBD1. Trimming removed 4 bases from V and 9 bases from J; junction bases left unmatched: 7. The CDR3 consists of 15 residues. Germline CDR1 MDHEN, CDR2 SYDVKM. CDR3 sequence: CASSSFTGGSSPLHF. In DNA form, the CDR3 reads TGTGCCAGCAGTTCTTTTACAGGGGGCAGTTCACCCCTCCACTTT.

For this clonotype: With a much larger clone just one base away, this may be a read error. This sequence joins TRBV5-1 and TRBJ2-1; 13 bases align to TRBD2. The closer fit of TRBJ2-7 to the DNA end suggests the J call may be wrong. Germline-derived CDR1 and CDR2 are SGHRS and YFSETQ. This CDR3 comprises 17 residues. CDR3 sequence: CASSLSTSGRSYEEQYF. For the CDR3, the DNA is TGCGCCAGCAGCTTATCGACTAGCGGGAGGTCCTACGAGGAGCAGTACTTC.

This clonotype was seen more than once but under ten times. This chain connects TRBV6-1 to TRBJ2-5; 8 bases are a match to TRBD2. Trimming removed 2 bases from V and 0 bases from J; junction bases left unmatched: 5. There are 16 residues in the CDR3. Germline lookup yields CDR1 MNHNS and CDR2 SASEGT. The CDR3: CASSEWGSGNQETQYF. CDR3 nucleotide sequence: TGTGCCAGCAGTGAATGGGGTAGCGGGAACCAAGAGACCCAGTACTTC.

The genes are TRBV19 and TRBJ1-2; 10 nucleotides match TRBD1. The CDR3 runs 15 residues. V gave up 9 bases and J gave up 5 bases; unmatched junction bases: 12. From germline, CDR1 is LNHDA and CDR2 SQIVND (reference sequence). The CDR3 reads CASTREGQGRYGYTF. The CDR3 DNA reads TGTGCCAGCACCCGTGAGGGACAGGGGAGGTATGGCTACACCTTC.

In this sample, this clonotype turned up many times. The gene calls are TRBV27 and TRBJ2-5; possibly TRBD2 for D (5 bases). Germline loops: CDR1 MNHEY, CDR2 SMNVEV (reference sequence). The CDR3 consists of 14 residues. V lost 5 bases and J 4 bases, leaving 14 bases between the germline ends. CDR3 protein: CASSPLDRGETQYF. Here the CDR3 DNA reads TGTGCCAGCAGTCCCCTCGATCGGGGAGAGACCCAGTACTTC.

This clonotype was detected only a few times. This chain connects TRBV19 to TRBJ2-1; D uncertain. The length of the CDR3 is 15 residues. Between the trimmed V and J ends, which lost 1 base and 2 bases, there was a span of 9 bases. Germline V gene lookup returns CDR1 LNHDA and CDR2 SQIVND (reference sequence). The CDR3 nucleotides are TGTGCCAGTAGTATAGTGGCTAGTACCTACAATGAGCAGTTCTTC. Its protein is CASSIVASTYNEQFF.

This clonotype was observed at least ten times. This chain uses TRBV6-1 with TRBJ2-1; 9 bases fit TRBD2. The CDR3 runs to 16 residues. The V and J ends lost 2 bases and 4 bases, in that order; junction bases with no gene match: 6. Germline CDR1 MNHNS, CDR2 SASEGT. CDR3 protein: CASSEYVLAGYNEQFF. In DNA, the CDR3 is TGTGCCAGCAGTGAATATGTCCTAGCGGGGTACAATGAGCAGTTCTTC.

In this sample, this clonotype turned up many times. The gene calls are TRBV10-3 and TRBJ1-1; 8 positions agree with TRBD1. Germline V CDR1 and CDR2: ENHRY, SYGVKD. V dropped 6 bases and J dropped 3; count of bases not matched to a gene: 6. This CDR3 comprises 14 residues. CDR3 residues: CAIRQTGEDTEAFF. The DNA of the CDR3 is TGTGCCATCAGGCAGACAGGGGAAGACACTGAAGCTTTCTTT.

This clonotype has a count of ten or more. This CDR3 is CASSPSGTSGIGNTQYF. The CDR3 nucleotides are TGTGCCAGCAGCCCCTCCGGGACTAGCGGGATAGGGAATACGCAGTATTTT. This sequence joins TRBV7-6 and TRBJ2-3; TRBD2 agrees at 13 bases. The CDR3 is 17 residues long. Unmatched junction bases numbered 12, after V lost 5 bases and J lost 7 bases. CDR1 is SGHVS, CDR2 FNYEAQ, per germline. Based on the CDR3 plus reference TRBV7-6 and TRBJ2-3, the full variable domain is GAGVSQSPRYKVTKRGQDVALRCDPISGHVSLYWYRQALGQGPEFLTYFNYEAQQDKSGLPNDRFSAERPEGSISTLTIQRTEQRDSAMYRCASSPSGTSGIGNTQYFGPGTRLTVL.

This clonotype was counted only a few times. The J gene is TRBJ2-7, the V gene TRBV19; D is ambiguous. Trimming removed 5 bases at V and 2 bases at J, with 10 bases between. Germline V gene data show CDR1 as LNHDA and CDR2 as SQIVND (reference sequence). The CDR3 is 13 amino acids. CDR3 protein: CASSRQVTYEQYF. CDR3 in DNA: TGTGCCAGTAGTCGCCAGGTAACCTACGAGCAGTACTTC.

The chain recombines TRBV20-1 with TRBJ2-7; a weak D match, TRBD1 (5 bases). Germline values: CDR1 DFQATT, CDR2 SNEGSKA (reference sequence). The CDR3 consists of 12 residues. V was pared by 6 bases and J by 4 bases, with 13 bases between. The CDR3 protein is CSAEGALYEQYF. The CDR3 nucleotides are TGCAGTGCCGAAGGGGCCCTTTACGAGCAGTACTTC.

This clonotype was seen only a few times. The chain has TRBV6-1 and TRBJ2-3; D uncertain. V lost 2 bases and J lost 2, with 2 bases in between. CDR3 length: 12 residues. Germline V gene sequence: CDR1 MNHNS, CDR2 SASEGT. CDR3 amino acids: CASSEHTDTQYF. The CDR3 DNA reads as TGTGCCAGCAGTGAACACACAGATACGCAGTATTTT.